This entry is about one TCR beta chain. The V gene's germline CDR1 is SGHRS and CDR2 YFSETQ. The CDR3 sequence is 14 residues long. The V gene lost 4 bases and the J gene lost 4 bases, with 14 bases spanning the gap. The data originate from a study of shared clonotypes between healthy human individuals. This table comes from immunoSEQ multiplex PCR, and its TCRdb copy is limited to in-frame clones, with some not included. The sample has 1,100,000 or so clones; 75% to 80% are singletons. This receptor was identified in a man aged 18 to 30 in good health. Some clones in this sample may be carry-over from other donors' samples. The sequencing sample was made of memory CD4+ T cells from PBMCs. Indicated subset: CD45RA-negative fraction. The chain joins TRBV5-1 to TRBJ2-5; possible D gene TRBD2, 6 bases. The CDR3 sequence: CASSDGTYIETQYF. CDR3 DNA: TGCGCCAGCAGCGATGGGACTTACATAGAGACCCAGTACTTC.